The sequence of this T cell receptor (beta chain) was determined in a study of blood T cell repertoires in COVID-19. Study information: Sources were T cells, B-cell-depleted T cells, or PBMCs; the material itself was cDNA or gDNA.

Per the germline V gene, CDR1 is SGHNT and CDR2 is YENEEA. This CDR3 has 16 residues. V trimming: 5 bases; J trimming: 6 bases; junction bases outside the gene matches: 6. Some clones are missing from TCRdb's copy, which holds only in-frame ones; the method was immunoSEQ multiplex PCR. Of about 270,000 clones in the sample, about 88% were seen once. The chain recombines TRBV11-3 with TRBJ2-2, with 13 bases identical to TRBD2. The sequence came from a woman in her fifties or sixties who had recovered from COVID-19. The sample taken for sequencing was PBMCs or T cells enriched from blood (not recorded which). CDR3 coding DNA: TGTGCCAGCAGCCGGAGGACTAGCGGGAGAGCCGGGGAGCTGTTTTTT. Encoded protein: CASSRRTSGRAGELFF.